The clone carrying this T cell receptor beta chain occurred a few times. Its antigen is not identified. As for treatment: roughly 11-day PBMC culture with coronavirus spike peptide pools or control peptides (ViraFEST assay). Once peptide pools had expanded antigen-specific T cells, ViraFEST sequenced TCRs. Deletions cut 2 bases from V and 4 bases from J, with 10 bases between. Looked up from germline, CDR1 is GTSNPN and CDR2 is SVGIG (reference sequence). The CDR3 is made up of 13 amino acids. This record comes from a study of vaccination and CD4 T cells after COVID-19. Overall study results and limits: Convalescent patients displayed a median around 88% of reactive clones emerging only post-vaccination.

With the Oncomine TCR Beta short-read assay, DNA from cultured CD4+ T cells was sequenced. A single record per CDR3 protein comes from TCRdb applying MiXCR to the PCR reads. The data hold fewer than 20,000 distinct CDR3 sequences, with roughly 51% observed a single time. The rearrangement uses TRBV30 and TRBJ2-3; unclear D gene. The sequenced sample was cultured CD4+ T cells from blood, obtained after SARS-CoV-2 vaccination. This clonotype was sampled from a human donor with COVID-19. CDR3 DNA: TGTGCCTGGAGTCCCCGCGTGGCAGATACGCAGTATTTT. As protein: CAWSPRVADTQYF.